This T cell receptor beta chain derives from a study of cytomegalovirus exposure and HLA in healthy donors. Study summary: The 120 validation repertoires, a later analysis reported, used the same platform as the approximately 670 first-cohort repertoires.

As for this clone: The antigen is not known.

The CDR3 totals 16 residues. V was pared by 6 bases and J by 7 bases, with 10 bases of the junction left unmatched. Germline V CDR1 and CDR2: KGHSH, LQKENI. Separate from the approximately 670-subject first cohort was the approximately 120-subject validation cohort, to which the donors belonged. Generated by immunoSEQ multiplex PCR, the TCRdb table keeps only in-frame clones and is missing some. The sample lists approximately 300,000 clones, about nine tenths occurring once. Findings and caveats of the study: Reports indicated that the classifier achieved high specificity and sensitivity in diagnosing cytomegalovirus status. Testing in vitro showed three CMV-associated chains specific for CMV antigens.

V usage is TRBV18 and J usage is TRBJ2-1; 12 positions agree with TRBD2. This clonotype originated in a woman aged 30 to 39 in good health and CMV-seropositive. Sequences were obtained from PBMCs. The CDR3 sequence is CASSPKTSGSGNEQFF. DNA of the CDR3: TGTGCCAGCTCCCCAAAGACTAGCGGGAGTGGGAATGAGCAGTTCTTC.